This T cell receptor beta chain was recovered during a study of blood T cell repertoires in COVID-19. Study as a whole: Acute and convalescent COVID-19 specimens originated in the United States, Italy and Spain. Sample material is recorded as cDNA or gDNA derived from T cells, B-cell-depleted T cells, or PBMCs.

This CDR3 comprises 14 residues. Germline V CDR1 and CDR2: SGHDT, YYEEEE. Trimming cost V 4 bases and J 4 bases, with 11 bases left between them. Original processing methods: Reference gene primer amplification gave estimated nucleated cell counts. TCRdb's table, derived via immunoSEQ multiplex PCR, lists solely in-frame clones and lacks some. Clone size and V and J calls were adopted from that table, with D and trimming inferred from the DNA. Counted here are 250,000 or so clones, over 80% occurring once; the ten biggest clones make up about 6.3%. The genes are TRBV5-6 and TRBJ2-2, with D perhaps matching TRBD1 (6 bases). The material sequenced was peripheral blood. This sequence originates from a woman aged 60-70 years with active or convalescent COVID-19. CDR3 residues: CASSGGRGTGELFF. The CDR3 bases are TGTGCCAGCAGCGGGGGCCGTGGCACCGGGGAGCTGTTTTTT.